This entry features one TCR beta chain sequence. CDR3 size: 14 residues. Trimming left V 8 bases short and J 0 bases short, with 10 bases between. The germline gives CDR1 MNHEY, CDR2 SVGAGI. These data come from a study of T cell responses to AZD1222 COVID-19 vaccine. Produced via immunoSEQ multiplex PCR; TCRdb's table is partial and in-frame only. The table lists 53,000 or so clones, approximately 89% of them singletons. This TCR was sampled from an adult in good health. The sample consisted of peripheral blood, taken on day 0 of MenACWY control vaccination. This chain uses TRBV6-5 with TRBJ2-2, with D unclear. The CDR3 spells CASLLTTNTGELFF. DNA for the CDR3: TGTGCCAGCCTTCTGACAACGAACACCGGGGAGCTGTTTTTT.